This T cell receptor (beta chain) originates from a study of CD8 T cells in Susac syndrome. The wider study: There were Susac syndrome patients who were therapy-naive at blood draw, others on corticosteroids, and others on intravenous immunoglobulin alone.

TEMRA cells were FACS-enriched, and CD8+ and CD4+ T cells were isolated negatively. This CDR3 comprises 14 residues. Germline values: CDR1 DFQATT, CDR2 SNEGSKA (reference sequence). The trim removed 3 bases at V and 10 bases at J, leaving 8 bases unmatched. RNA, at about 0.45 to 1 ug, was reverse transcribed with random hexamers. TCRdb redid the calling of the immunoSEQ multiplex PCR reads with MiXCR, one entry per CDR3 protein. The sample contains roughly 160,000 distinct CDR3 sequences, approximately 94% of which appear only once. The specimen sequenced was CD4+ T cells from PBMCs. The clonotype comes from a human donor with Susac syndrome. V gene TRBV20-1 combines with J gene TRBJ1-4; 10 positions agree with TRBD1. The CDR3 coding sequence is TGCAGTGCTAGCGGGACAGGGGTAACACCAAAACTGTTTTTT. Amino acid sequence: CSASGTGVTPKLFF.